This T cell receptor beta chain was recorded in a study of human T cells and chemical hapten exposure. Study-wide points: Compared with pre-sensitization or healthy control sets, expanded TCRs clustered more.

During construction of the library, unique molecular identifiers were attached to individual cDNA molecules for quantitative, reproducible TCR counting. MiXCR was run by TCRdb on the RACE reads, yielding one entry per CDR3 protein. The sample carries some 350,000 distinct CDR3 sequences, 6% to 8.5% recorded once. Turning to this clonotype: Its cognate antigen is unknown.

Per germline, CDR1 SGHDT and CDR2 YYEEEE. The CDR3 is 14 residues long. V lost 1 base to trimming and J lost 6 bases, with 13 bases between them. Time point here: patch test 1, 2 weeks after DPC sensitization. The treatment denotes: therapeutic diphenylcyclopropenone sensitization with weekly scalp DPC. The donor pool consisted of alopecia patients aged 18 to 70 years, considered suitable for DPC. The chain combines TRBV5-6 with TRBJ1-1, with D unclear. This TCR came from a woman under 30 with alopecia areata. Some clones in this sample may be carry-over from other donors' samples. The sample here was whole blood, taken in connection with sensitization to the hapten diphenylcyclopropenone (DPC). CDR3: CASSLRGVLPEAFF. The CDR3 DNA sequence: TGTGCCAGCAGCTTGCGAGGCGTCCTACCTGAAGCTTTCTTT.